Listed below are T cell receptor beta chains from one sample, sequenced in a study of T-cell reconstitution after alpha-beta-depleted transplantation in children. Via MiXCR, TCRdb re-called the PCR reads, giving one row per CDR3 protein. The sample contains hundreds of thousands of distinct CDR3 sequences, roughly 17% of which appear only once. Sequenced here: PBMCs, mostly from graft donor cells, sampled 360 days after TCRalphabeta/CD19-depleted stem cell transplant. All receptors come from a boy in the first two years of life who had a stem cell transplant for Wiskott-Aldrich syndrome, so the T cells may come from the graft donor. CDR3s include the opening cysteine and the closing phenylalanine or tryptophan.

TRBJ2-1	TRBV5-1	CASSLRQGYNEQFF
TRBJ2-7	TRBV18	CASSPGQAAYEQYF
TRBJ2-3	TRBV11-2	CASSSPLAFTDTQYF
TRBJ2-4	TRBV7-9	CASSLMGDTLAKNIQYF
TRBJ2-5	TRBV4-2	CASRREFGETQYF
TRBJ2-5	TRBV7-2	CASSLNAIPVLGTQYF
TRBJ2-2	TRBV5-1	CATPYGIAGGPDTGELFF
TRBJ2-3	TRBV7-2	CASSLGLAATDTQYF
TRBJ2-1	TRBV4-1	CASSVQTGTGNNEQFF
TRBJ2-7	TRBV9	CASSAGLAGFEQYF
TRBJ1-6	TRBV27	CASSLGRQGNSPLHF
TRBJ2-7	TRBV20-1	CSAEHRKDYEQYF
TRBJ1-1	TRBV5-1	CASSLEAKNTEAFF
TRBJ2-3	TRBV5-5	CASSFPTSGGRPDTQYF
TRBJ2-2	TRBV4-1	CASSQDTFPGTSGPKDTGELFF